A single T cell receptor (beta chain) is shown here with its context. Its antigen is not yet known. No base quality values were provided; no much bigger clone lies one nucleotide off. The data were taken from a study of CD8 T cells in Susac syndrome (dated by TCRdb to between 2018 and 2020). Notes on the research overall: Whether CD8+ T cell activation and differentiation in Susac syndrome was antigen driven was tested using repertoire sequencing.

High-throughput TCR beta sequencing profiled peripheral blood CD8+ and CD4+ T cells from healthy donors, Susac syndrome patients and multiple sclerosis patients. Treatment-naive patients with stable or active relapsing-remitting disease fulfilling revised McDonald criteria were used as multiple sclerosis controls. Bulk CD8+ and CD4+ T cells were purified by magnetic negative isolation, whereas CD8+ TEMRA cells were enriched by FACS. Blood was collected in EDTA tubes and processed within 24 hours, with PBMCs isolated through density gradient centrifugation. PBMCs destined for TCR sequencing were cryopreserved in liquid nitrogen and later thawed in a 37 °C water bath. The sorted or isolated CD4+, CD8+ and CD8+ TEMRA cells had a purity of 90% or higher. From its cysteine to its phenylalanine, the CDR3 spans 15 amino acids. The kept DNA is CDR3 alone, 45 bases in frame from the first base. CDR1 DFQATT and CDR2 SNEGSKA are derived from the germline V gene (reference sequence). Germline trimming amounts to 6 bases on V and 7 bases on J, with 7 as the count of junction bases outside the gene matches.

What the research found in general, with its limitations: The number of individuals in the TCR sequencing and HLA analysis was recognized as being relatively small.

RNA was extracted using the RNeasy kit, and about 0.5 to 1 ug of the RNA was reverse transcribed with random hexamers. The immunoSEQ multiplex PCR assay, which covers 54 Vbeta and 13 Jbeta segments, was used to amplify TCR beta CDR3 regions. To correct PCR amplification bias, a synthetic template baseline was used for both primer optimization and computational correction. The authors' pipeline ran thus. Reads were annotated to V, D and J genes according to IMGT and were analyzed with immunoSEQ Analyzer, with only productive sequences retained. Clonality was computed as one minus Shannon entropy normalized by log2 of the number of productive unique sequences. For each patient and control, public and private clones were evaluated among the 100 most prevalent clones. Susac-specific clones were defined as absent from healthy and MS cohorts, 850 to 1,300 published viral clones and other ImmuneACCESS disease sequences. TCRdb reprocessing: public reads trimmed at Q25 with fastp, clones called with MiXCR, in-frame beta chains kept. Entries that share a CDR3 protein sequence are merged under the most common genes and DNA. What appears here as the V and J calls and clone size reflects TCRdb's work, not the paper's. The sample yields about 300,000 distinct CDR3 sequences; around 92% were counted once. 0.065% of the sample goes to the ten largest clones.

The V gene is TRBV20-1 and the J gene is TRBJ2-1, and TRBD2 aligns with 15 junction nucleotides. Sequencing input: CD4+ T cells from PBMCs. The TCR comes from a human donor with multiple sclerosis. The CDR3 here reads CSAPRTSGRENEQFF. In nucleotide form, the sequence is TGCAGTGCCCCGAGGACTAGCGGGAGGGAGAATGAGCAGTTCTTC.